One and the same sample provided the 9 T cell receptor beta chains below, sequenced in a study of cytomegalovirus exposure and HLA in healthy donors. This PCR relied on a set of 60 Vbeta primers and 13 Jbeta primers. The protocol was immunoSEQ multiplex PCR, while the TCRdb copy is restricted to in-frame clones and leaves out a portion. The sample records tens of thousands of clones, roughly four fifths being singletons. Sequenced material: PBMCs. These TCRs come from a man aged 45-65 years in good health and CMV-seronegative.

J is TRBJ2-7 and V is TRBV11-2; the D gene is possibly TRBD1 (5 bases). CDR3 size: 15 residues. Trimming stripped 0 bases from V and 4 bases from J, with 13 bases between. Germline-derived CDR1 and CDR2 are SGHAT and FQNNGV. CDR3: CASSLEGDGWYEQYF. The CDR3 DNA reads as TGTGCCAGCAGCTTAGAAGGGGATGGTTGGTACGAGCAGTACTTC.

This chain joins TRBV5-6 and TRBJ1-3; D gene unclear. The germline V gene encodes CDR1 SGHDT and CDR2 YYEEEE. The ends were cut back, 2 bases at V and 4 bases at J, with 10 bases in the middle. The CDR3 has 14 residues. DNA for the CDR3: TGTGCCAGCAGCTTAGGTGGGCTCGGAAACACCATATATTTT. Translation: CASSLGGLGNTIYF.

This rearrangement joins TRBV4-3 to TRBJ2-7; 8 nucleotides line up with TRBD2. With V trimmed by 1 base and J by 5 bases, 7 bases remained unmatched. This CDR3 contains 15 residues. Looked up from germline, CDR1 is LGHNA and CDR2 is YSLEER. The CDR3 spells CASSQGLAGGNEQYF. In DNA form, the CDR3 reads TGCGCCAGCAGCCAAGGCCTGGCGGGGGGTAACGAGCAGTACTTC.

In DNA form, the CDR3 reads TGTGCCAGCAGCTTAATGCTTTCGGGGGACCGGGCCCAGTACTTC. Its translation: CASSLMLSGDRAQYF. The chain employs TRBV7-7 and TRBJ2-5, with D tentatively TRBD2 (6 bases). The germline CDR1 and CDR2 sequences are SSHAT and FNYEAQ (reference sequence). V was pared by 2 bases and J by 9 bases, with 19 bases between. CDR3 size: 15 residues.

Written as DNA, the CDR3 is TGTGCCACCAGCAGAGAGGCAGGGACAAACTATGGCTACACCTTC. Protein product: CATSREAGTNYGYTF. This chain connects TRBV15 to TRBJ1-2; possibly TRBD1 for D (6 bases). Per germline, CDR1 LNHNV and CDR2 YYDKDF (reference sequence). The ends were cut back, 0 bases at V and 2 bases at J, with 10 bases in the middle. CDR3 length: 15 residues. The whole variable domain, remainder taken from reference TRBV15 and TRBJ1-2, is DAMVIQNPRYQVTQFGKPVTLSCSQTLNHNVMYWYQQKSSQAPKLLFHYYDKDFNNEADTPDNFQSRRPNTSFCFLDIRSPGLGDTAMYLCATSREAGTNYGYTFGSGTRLTVV.

V and J are TRBV27 and TRBJ1-2; 8 bases fit TRBD1. The CDR3 has 13 amino acids. Germline V gives CDR1 MNHEY, CDR2 SMNVEV (reference sequence). V lost 6 bases and J lost 4; bases outside the gene matches: 4. The CDR3 DNA sequence: TGTGCCAGCAGAGGACAGGGTCTCTATGGCTACACCTTC. Its translation: CASRGQGLYGYTF.

The chain has TRBV9 and TRBJ1-2; no clear D gene. The CDR3 loop spans 14 amino acids. Germline assignment: CDR1 SGDLS and CDR2 YYNGEE. V was cut by 4 bases and J by 1 base, with 11 bases left in between. CDR3 bases: TGTGCCAGCAGCCCGCTGGGCTTTAACTATGGCTACACCTTC. Protein sequence: CASSPLGFNYGYTF.

In its sample, this clone was seen once. The chain combines TRBV2 with TRBJ2-5; TRBD1 matches 9 bases. The CDR3 is made up of 13 amino acids. The germline V gene has CDR1 SNHLY and CDR2 FYNNEI. CDR3 amino acids: CAIRTGEAETQYF. CDR3 in DNA: TGTGCAATAAGGACAGGGGAGGCAGAGACCCAGTACTTC. The entire variable domain, with the rest obtained from reference TRBV2 and TRBJ2-5, is as follows: EPEVTQTPSHQVTQMGQEVILRCVPISNHLYFYWYRQILGQKVEFLVSFYNNEISEKSEIFDDQFSVERPDGSNFTLKIRSTKLEDSAMYFCAIRTGEAETQYFGPGTRLLVL.

This rearrangement joins TRBV4-2 to TRBJ1-5, with TRBD1 as a possible D gene (5 bases). V lost 1 base, J lost 1 base, and 14 bases lay in between. The CDR3 covers 17 residues. Per the germline V gene, CDR1 is LGHNA and CDR2 is YNFKEQ. The CDR3 is CASSQGGGGGSNQPQHF. CDR3 bases: TGTGCCAGCAGCCAAGGGGGCGGGGGGGGGAGCAATCAGCCCCAGCATTTT.